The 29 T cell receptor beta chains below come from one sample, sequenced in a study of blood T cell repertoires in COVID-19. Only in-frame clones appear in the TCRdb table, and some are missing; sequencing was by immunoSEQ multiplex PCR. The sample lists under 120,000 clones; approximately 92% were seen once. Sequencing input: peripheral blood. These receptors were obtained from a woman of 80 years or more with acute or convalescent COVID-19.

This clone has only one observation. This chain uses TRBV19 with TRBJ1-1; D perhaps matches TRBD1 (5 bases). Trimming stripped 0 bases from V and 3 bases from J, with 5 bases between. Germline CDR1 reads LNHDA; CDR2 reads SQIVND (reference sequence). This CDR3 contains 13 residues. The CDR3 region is CASSIDRDTEAFF. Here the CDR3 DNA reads TGTGCCAGTAGTATAGACAGGGACACTGAAGCTTTCTTT.

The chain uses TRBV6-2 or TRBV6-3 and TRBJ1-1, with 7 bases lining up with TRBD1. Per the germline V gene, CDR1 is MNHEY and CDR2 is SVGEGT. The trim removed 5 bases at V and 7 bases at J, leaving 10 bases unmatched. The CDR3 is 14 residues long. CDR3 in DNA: TGTGCCAGCAGTCCCAACACAGGGGTTTTTGAAGCTTTCTTT. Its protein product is CASSPNTGVFEAFF.

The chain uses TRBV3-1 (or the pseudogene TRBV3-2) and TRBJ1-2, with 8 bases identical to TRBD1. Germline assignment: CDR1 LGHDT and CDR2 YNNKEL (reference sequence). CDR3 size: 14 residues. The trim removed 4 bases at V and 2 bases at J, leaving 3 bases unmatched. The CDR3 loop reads CASSPWTGNYGYTF. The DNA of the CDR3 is TGTGCCAGCAGCCCCTGGACAGGGAACTATGGCTACACCTTC.

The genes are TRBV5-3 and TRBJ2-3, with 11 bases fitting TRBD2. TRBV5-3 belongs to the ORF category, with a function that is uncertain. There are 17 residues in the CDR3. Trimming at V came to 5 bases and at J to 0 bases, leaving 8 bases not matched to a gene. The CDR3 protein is CARSMNSGGASTDTQYF. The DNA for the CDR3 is TGTGCCAGAAGTATGAATAGCGGGGGGGCTAGCACAGATACGCAGTATTTT.

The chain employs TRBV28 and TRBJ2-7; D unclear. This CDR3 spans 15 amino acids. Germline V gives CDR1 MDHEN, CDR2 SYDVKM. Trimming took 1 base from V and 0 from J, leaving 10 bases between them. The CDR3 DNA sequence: TGTGCCAGCAGTTTATTATCCAGGAACTCCTACGAGCAGTACTTC. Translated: CASSLLSRNSYEQYF.

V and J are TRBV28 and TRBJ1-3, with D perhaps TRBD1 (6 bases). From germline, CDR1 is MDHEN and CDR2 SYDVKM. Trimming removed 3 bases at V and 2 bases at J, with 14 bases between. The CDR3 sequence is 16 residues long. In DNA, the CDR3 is TGTGCCAGCAGTTTGTGGGCGGGGGGGCCTGGAAACACCATATATTTT. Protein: CASSLWAGGPGNTIYF.

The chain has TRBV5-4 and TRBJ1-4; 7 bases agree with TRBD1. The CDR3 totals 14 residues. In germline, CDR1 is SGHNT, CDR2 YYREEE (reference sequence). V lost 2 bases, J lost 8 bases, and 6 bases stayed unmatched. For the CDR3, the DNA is TGTGCCAGCAGCTTCGGACAGGTTAGCGAAAAACTGTTTTTT. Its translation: CASSFGQVSEKLFF.

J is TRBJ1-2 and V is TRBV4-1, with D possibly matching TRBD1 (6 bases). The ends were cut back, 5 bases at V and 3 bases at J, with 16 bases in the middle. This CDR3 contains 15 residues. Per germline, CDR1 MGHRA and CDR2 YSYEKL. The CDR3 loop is CASSYSTAGDYGYTF. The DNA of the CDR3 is TGCGCCAGCAGCTATAGCACAGCAGGGGACTATGGCTACACCTTC.

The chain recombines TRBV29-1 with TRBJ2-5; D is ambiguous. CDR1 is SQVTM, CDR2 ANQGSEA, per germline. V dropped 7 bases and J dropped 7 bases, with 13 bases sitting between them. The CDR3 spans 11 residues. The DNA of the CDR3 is TGCAGCGGACTTCTTTTTGCGACCCAGTACTTC. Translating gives CSGLLFATQYF.

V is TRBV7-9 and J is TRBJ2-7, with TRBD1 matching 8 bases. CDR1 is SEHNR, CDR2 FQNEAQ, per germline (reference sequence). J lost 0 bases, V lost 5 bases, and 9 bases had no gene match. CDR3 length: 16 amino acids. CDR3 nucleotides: TGTGCCAGCAGCCCAAGAGCAGGGGGCATCTCCTACGAGCAGTACTTC. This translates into CASSPRAGGISYEQYF.

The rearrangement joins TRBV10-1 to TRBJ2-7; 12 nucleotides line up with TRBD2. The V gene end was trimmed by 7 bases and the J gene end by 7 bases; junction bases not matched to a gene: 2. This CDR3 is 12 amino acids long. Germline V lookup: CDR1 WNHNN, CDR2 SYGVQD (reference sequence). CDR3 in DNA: TGCGCCAGCAAGGGACTAGCGGGTGAGCAGTACTTC. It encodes CASKGLAGEQYF.

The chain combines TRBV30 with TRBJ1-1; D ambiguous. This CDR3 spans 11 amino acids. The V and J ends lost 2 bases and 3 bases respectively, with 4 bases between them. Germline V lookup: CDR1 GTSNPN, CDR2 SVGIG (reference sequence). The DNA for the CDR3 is TGTGCCTGGAGTTTAGACACTGAAGCTTTCTTT. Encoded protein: CAWSLDTEAFF.

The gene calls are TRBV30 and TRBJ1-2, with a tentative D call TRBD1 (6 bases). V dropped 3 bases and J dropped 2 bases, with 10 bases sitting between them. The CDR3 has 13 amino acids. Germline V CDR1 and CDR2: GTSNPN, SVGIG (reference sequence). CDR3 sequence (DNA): TGTGCCTGGAGCCTTACAGGGAACTATGGCTACACCTTC. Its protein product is CAWSLTGNYGYTF.

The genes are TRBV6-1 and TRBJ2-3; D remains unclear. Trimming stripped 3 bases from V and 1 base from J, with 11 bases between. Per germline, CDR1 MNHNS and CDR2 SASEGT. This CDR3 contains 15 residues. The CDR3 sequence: CASSDISRRTDTQYF. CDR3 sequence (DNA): TGTGCCAGCAGTGATATTTCCAGGCGCACAGATACGCAGTATTTT.

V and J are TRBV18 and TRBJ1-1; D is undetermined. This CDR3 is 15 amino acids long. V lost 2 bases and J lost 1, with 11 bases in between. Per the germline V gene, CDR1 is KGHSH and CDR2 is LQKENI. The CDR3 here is CASSPYPEWNTEAFF. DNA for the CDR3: TGTGCCAGCTCACCATACCCGGAGTGGAACACTGAAGCTTTCTTT.

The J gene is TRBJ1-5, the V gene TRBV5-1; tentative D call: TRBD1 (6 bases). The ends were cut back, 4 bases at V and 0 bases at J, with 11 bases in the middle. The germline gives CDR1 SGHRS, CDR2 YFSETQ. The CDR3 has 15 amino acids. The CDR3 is CASSPGGHSNQPQHF. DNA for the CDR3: TGCGCCAGCAGCCCGGGGGGACATAGCAATCAGCCCCAGCATTTT.

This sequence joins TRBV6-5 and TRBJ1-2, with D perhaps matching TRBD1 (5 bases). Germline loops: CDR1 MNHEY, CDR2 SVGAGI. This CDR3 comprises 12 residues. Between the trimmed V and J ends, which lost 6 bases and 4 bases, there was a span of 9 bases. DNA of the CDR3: TGTGCCAGCAGCCCCGGGGGCTATGGCTACACCTTC. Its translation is CASSPGGYGYTF.

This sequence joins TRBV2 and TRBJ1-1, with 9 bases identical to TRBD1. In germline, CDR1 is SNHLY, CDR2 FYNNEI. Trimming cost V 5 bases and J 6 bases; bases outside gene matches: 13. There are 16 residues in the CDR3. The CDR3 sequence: CASSYGQGSRLAEAFF. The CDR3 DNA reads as TGTGCCAGCAGTTATGGACAGGGGAGCAGGCTCGCTGAAGCTTTCTTT. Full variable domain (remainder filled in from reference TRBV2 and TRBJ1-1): EPEVTQTPSHQVTQMGQEVILRCVPISNHLYFYWYRQILGQKVEFLVSFYNNEISEKSEIFDDQFSVERPDGSNFTLKIRSTKLEDSAMYFCASSYGQGSRLAEAFFGQGTRLTVV.

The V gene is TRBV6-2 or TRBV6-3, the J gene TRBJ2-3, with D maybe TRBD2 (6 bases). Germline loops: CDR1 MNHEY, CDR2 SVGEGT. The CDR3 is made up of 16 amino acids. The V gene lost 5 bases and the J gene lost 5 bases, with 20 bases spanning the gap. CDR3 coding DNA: TGTGCCAGCAGTCCCCCCCTGGGCGGGGTGGGAGATACGCAGTATTTT. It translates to CASSPPLGGVGDTQYF.

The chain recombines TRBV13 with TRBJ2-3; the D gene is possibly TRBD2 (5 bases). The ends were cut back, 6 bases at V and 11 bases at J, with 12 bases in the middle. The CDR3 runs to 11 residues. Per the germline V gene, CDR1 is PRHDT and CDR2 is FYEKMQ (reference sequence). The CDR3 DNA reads TGTGCCAGCAGTTCCGAGCGGATGCAGTATTTT. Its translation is CASSSERMQYF.

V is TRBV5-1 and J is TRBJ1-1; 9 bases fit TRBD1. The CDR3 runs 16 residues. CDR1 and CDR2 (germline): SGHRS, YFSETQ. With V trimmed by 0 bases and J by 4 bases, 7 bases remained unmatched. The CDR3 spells CASSLEGTGMSTEAFF. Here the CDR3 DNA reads TGCGCCAGCAGCTTGGAAGGGACAGGGATGAGCACTGAAGCTTTCTTT.

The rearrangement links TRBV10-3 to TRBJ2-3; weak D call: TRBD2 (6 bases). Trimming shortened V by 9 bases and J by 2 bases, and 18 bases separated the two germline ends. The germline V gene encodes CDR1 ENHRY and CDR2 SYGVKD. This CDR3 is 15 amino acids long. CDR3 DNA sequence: TGTGCCATGGGGGGAGGTATTGGATACACAGATACGCAGTATTTT. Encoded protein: CAMGGGIGYTDTQYF.

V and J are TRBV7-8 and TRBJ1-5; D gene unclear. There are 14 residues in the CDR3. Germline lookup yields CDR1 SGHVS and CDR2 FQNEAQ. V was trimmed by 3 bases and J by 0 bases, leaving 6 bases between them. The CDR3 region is CASSLTVSNQPQHF. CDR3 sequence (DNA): TGTGCCAGCAGCTTGACTGTTAGCAATCAGCCCCAGCATTTT.

CDR3 residues: CASSQDREGELFF. The CDR3 region has the DNA TGCGCCAGCAGCCAAGATCGAGAGGGGGAGCTGTTTTTT. The J gene is TRBJ2-2, the V gene TRBV4-3; D unresolved. CDR3 length: 13 amino acids. Trimming shortened V by 0 bases and J by 8 bases, and 7 bases separated the two germline ends. Germline CDR1 LGHNA, CDR2 YSLEER.

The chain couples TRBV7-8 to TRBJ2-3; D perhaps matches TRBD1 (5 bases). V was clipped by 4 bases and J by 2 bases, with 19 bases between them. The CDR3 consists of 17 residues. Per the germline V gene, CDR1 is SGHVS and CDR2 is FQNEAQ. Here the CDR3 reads CASSSPFQGRYTDTQYF. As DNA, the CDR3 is TGTGCCAGCAGCTCTCCTTTTCAGGGCCGCTACACAGATACGCAGTATTTT. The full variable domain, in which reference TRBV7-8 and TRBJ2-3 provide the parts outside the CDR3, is GAGVSQSPRYKVAKRGQDVALRCDPISGHVSLFWYQQALGQGPEFLTYFQNEAQLDKSGLPSDRFFAERPEGSVSTLKIQRTQQEDSAVYLCASSSPFQGRYTDTQYFGPGTRLTVL.

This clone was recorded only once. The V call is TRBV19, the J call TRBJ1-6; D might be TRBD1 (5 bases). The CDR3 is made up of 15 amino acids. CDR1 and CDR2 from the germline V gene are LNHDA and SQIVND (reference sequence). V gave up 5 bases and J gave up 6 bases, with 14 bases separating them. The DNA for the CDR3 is TGTGCCAGTAGTTGGACGGGGGACTCTAATTCACCCCTCCACTTT. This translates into CASSWTGDSNSPLHF.

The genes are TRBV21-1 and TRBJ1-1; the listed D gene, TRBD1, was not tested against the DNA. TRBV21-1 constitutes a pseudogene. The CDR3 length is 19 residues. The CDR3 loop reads CASSKDFGTDRGTITEAFF. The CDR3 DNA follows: TGTGCCAGCAGCAAAGATTTTGGTACGGACAGAGGGACCATCACTGAAGCTTTCTTT.

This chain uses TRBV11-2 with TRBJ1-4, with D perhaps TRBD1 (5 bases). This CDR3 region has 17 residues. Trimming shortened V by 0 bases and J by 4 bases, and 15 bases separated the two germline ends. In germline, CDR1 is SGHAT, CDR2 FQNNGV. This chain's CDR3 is CASSLDPRGGDNEKLFF. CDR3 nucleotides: TGTGCCAGCAGCTTAGACCCTAGGGGTGGGGATAATGAAAAACTGTTTTTT.

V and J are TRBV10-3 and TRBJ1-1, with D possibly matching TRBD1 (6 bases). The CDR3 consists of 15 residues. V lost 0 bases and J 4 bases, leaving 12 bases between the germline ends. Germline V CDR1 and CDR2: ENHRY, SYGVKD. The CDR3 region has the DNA TGTGCCATCAGTGAGTCGACAGGTACGGGCACTGAAGCTTTCTTT. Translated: CAISESTGTGTEAFF.